This T cell receptor beta chain was captured in a study of identical twins. Via MiXCR, TCRdb re-called the 5' RACE reads, giving one row per CDR3 protein. The data show 1,800,000 or so distinct CDR3 sequences, around 33% seen once. Germline lookup yields CDR1 MDHEN and CDR2 SYDVKM. This CDR3 has 20 amino acids. The V segment lost 6 bases and the J segment 0 bases; nucleotides outside the gene matches: 18. General study results and limits: Part of the zero-insertion signal could reflect confounding by invariant MAIT and iNKT cells. Not following the same donors, the study drew its conclusions from cross-sectional statistical analysis.

This clonotype was recorded a few times. The antigen is undetermined. This clonotype was obtained from a newborn girl in good health. The sample comprised cord blood. The V gene is TRBV28, the J gene TRBJ2-1; 9 positions match TRBD2. The CDR3 DNA is TGTGCCAGCAGCCGATGGGATTTGGGACTAGCCGCAAGCTCCTACAATGAGCAGTTCTTC. As protein: CASSRWDLGLAASSYNEQFF.